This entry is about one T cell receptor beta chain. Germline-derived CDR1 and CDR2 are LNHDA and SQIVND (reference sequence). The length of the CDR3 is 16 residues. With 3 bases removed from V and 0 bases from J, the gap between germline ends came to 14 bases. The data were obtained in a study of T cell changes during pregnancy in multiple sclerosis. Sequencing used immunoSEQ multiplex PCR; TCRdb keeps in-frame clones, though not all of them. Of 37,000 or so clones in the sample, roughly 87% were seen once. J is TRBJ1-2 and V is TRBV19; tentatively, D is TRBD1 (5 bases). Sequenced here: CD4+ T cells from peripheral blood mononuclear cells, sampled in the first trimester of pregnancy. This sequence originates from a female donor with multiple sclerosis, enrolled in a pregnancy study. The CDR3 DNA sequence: TGTGCCAGTAGTATGTTTGTTCAGACAGCTAACTATGGCTACACCTTC. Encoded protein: CASSMFVQTANYGYTF.